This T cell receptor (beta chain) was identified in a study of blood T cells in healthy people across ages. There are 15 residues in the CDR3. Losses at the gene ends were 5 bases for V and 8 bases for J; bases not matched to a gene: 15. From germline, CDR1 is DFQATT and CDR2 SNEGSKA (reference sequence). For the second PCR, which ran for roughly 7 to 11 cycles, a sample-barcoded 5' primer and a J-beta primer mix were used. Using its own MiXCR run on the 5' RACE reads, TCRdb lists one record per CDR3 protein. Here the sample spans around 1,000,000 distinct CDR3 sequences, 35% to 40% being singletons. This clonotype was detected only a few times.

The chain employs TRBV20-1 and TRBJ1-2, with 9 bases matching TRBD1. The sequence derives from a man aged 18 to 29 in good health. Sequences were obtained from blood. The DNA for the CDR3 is TGCAGTGCTCGTCCCGGGACAGGGTTACGGGAAGGCTACACCTTC. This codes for CSARPGTGLREGYTF.